The clone carrying this T cell receptor (beta chain) was seen just once. Its antigen is as yet unknown. The sample has other DNA sequences that encode this CDR3 too. TCRdb's copy holds only in-frame clones and misses some; the assay was immunoSEQ multiplex PCR. The data contain 30,000 or so clones, roughly 87% of them singletons. This sample stems from a study of chemoradiotherapy in HPV16-positive cancers. Points from the study as a whole: Non-HPV-specific T cells did not expand in tumors during treatment, whereas candidate HPV-specific clones and E7-related motifs did.

CDR1 and CDR2 (germline): MNHNS, SASEGT. V was clipped by 4 bases and J by 3 bases, with 9 bases between them. The CDR3 runs 14 residues. The sequencing here drew on blood, taken from a patient who underwent chemoradiotherapy. The chain has TRBV6-1 and TRBJ2-2; D gene unclear. This sequence was found in a human donor with HPV-associated anogenital cancer. CDR3 protein: CASSAKWDTGELFF. CDR3 sequence (DNA): TGTGCCAGCAGTGCCAAATGGGACACCGGGGAGCTGTTTTTT.